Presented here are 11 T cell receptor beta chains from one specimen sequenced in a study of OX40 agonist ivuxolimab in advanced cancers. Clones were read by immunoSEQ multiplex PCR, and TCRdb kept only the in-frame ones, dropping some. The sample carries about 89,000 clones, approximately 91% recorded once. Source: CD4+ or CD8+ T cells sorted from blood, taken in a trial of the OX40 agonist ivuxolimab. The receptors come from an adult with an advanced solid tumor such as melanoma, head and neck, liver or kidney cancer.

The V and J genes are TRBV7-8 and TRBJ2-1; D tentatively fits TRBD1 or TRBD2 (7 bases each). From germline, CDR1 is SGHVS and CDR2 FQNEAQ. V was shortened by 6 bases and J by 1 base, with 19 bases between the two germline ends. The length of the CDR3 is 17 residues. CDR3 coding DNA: TGTGCCAGCAGTCCCCCAGGGGGAGGGCCGTCCTACAATGAGCAGTTCTTC. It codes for CASSPPGGGPSYNEQFF.

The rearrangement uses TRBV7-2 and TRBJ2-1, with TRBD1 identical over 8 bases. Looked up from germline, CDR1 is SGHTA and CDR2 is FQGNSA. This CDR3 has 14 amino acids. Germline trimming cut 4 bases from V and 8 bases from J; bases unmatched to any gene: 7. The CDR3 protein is CASSSTGTGHEQFF. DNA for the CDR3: TGTGCCAGCAGCTCTACCGGGACAGGACATGAGCAGTTCTTC.

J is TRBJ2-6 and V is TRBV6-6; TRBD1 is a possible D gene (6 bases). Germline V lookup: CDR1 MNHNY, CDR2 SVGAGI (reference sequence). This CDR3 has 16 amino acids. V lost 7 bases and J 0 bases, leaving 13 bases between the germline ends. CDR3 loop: CASTPVGGSGANVLTF. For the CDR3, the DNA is TGTGCCAGCACCCCGGTAGGGGGCTCTGGGGCCAACGTCCTGACTTTC.

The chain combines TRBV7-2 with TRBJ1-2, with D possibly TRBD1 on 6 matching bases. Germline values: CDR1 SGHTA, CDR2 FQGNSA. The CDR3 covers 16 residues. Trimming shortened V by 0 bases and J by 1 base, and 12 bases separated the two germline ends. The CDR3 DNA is TGTGCCAGCAGCTTAGCGGGGGCAGTCCTTAACTATGGCTACACCTTC. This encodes CASSLAGAVLNYGYTF.

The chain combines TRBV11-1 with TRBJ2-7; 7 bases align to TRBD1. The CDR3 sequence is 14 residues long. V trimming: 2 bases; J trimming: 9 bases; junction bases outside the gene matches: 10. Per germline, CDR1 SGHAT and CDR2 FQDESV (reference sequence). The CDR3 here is CASSLSGTEGTQYF. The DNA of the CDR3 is TGTGCCAGCAGCTTATCAGGGACAGAGGGGACGCAGTACTTC.

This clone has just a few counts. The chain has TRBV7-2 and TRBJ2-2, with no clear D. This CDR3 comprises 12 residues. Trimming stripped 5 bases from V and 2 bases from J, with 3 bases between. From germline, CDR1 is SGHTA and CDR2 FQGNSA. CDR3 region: CASSLNTGELFF. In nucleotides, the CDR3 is TGTGCCAGCAGCCTTAACACCGGGGAGCTGTTTTTT. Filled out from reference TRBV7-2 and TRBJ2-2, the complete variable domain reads GAGVSQSPSNKVTEKGKDVELRCDPISGHTALYWYRQSLGQGLEFLIYFQGNSAPDKSGLPSDRFSAERTGGSVSTLTIQRTQQEDSAVYLCASSLNTGELFFGEGSRLTVL.

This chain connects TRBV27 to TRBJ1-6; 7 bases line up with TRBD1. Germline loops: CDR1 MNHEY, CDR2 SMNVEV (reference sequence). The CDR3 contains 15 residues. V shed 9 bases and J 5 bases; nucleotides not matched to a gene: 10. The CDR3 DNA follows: TGTGCCAGTCAGACCGACAGGGCGAATAATTCACCCCTCCACTTT. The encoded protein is CASQTDRANNSPLHF.

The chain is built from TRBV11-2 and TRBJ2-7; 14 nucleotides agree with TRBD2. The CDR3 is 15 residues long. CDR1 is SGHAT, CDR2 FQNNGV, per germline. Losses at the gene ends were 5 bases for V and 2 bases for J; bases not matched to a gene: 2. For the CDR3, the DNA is TGTGCCAGCAGCCGACTAGCGGGAGGGCCCTACGAGCAGTACTTC. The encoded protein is CASSRLAGGPYEQYF.

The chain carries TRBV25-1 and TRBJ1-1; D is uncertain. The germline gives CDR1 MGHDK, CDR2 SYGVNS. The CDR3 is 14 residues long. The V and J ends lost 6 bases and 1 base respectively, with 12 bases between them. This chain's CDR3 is CASSHGPTNTEAFF. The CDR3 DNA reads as TGTGCCAGCAGCCACGGACCGACGAACACTGAAGCTTTCTTT.

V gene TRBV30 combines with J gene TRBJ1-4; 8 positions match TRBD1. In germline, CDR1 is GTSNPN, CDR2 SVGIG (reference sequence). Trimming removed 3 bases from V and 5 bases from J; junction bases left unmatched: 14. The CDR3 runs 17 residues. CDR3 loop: CAWSSPPGQGANEKLFF. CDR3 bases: TGTGCCTGGAGCTCGCCCCCCGGGCAGGGGGCGAATGAAAAACTGTTTTTT.

The CDR3 nucleotides are TGTGCCAGCAGCATAGGACAGGGGCACAATCAGCCCCAGCATTTT. It codes for CASSIGQGHNQPQHF. V gene TRBV5-4 combines with J gene TRBJ1-5, with 9 bases aligning to TRBD1. Germline CDR1 and CDR2: SGHNT and YYREEE (reference sequence). This CDR3 has 15 residues. The ends lost 4 bases at V and 3 bases at J; junction bases unmatched: 5.